This record looks at one T cell receptor beta chain sequence and its context. What this receptor recognizes is not known. Base qualities are not recorded, but no much larger clone differs from it by a single base. The library was made by the immunoSEQ multiplex PCR assay. A mixture of 60 forward primers for TCR Vbeta segments and 13 reverse primers for TCR Jbeta segments was used in the multiplex PCR. A multiplex PCR assay on genomic DNA amplified the CDR3 region of rearranged TCR beta genes. Amplified TCR beta libraries were sequenced as 87-base-pair reads on the Illumina HiSeq System. On the study's bioinformatics: A later analysis tallied 70 million to 100 million unique TCR beta chains across the 550 to 850 repertoires, and some 12 million of those chains were shared by two or more donors. Raw reads were error-corrected and collapsed into unique sequences with a nearest-neighbor algorithm that merged closely related sequences to remove PCR and sequencing errors. To assign V, D and J gene segments, CDR3 sequences were aligned to IMGT reference sequences. For a sequence to be retained, a match of at least six nucleotides to both a V gene segment and a J gene segment was required. A rearrangement counted as productive if the CDR3 had no stop codons and remained in frame with V and J, and every other rearrangement counted as non-productive. Following IMGT convention, CDR3 was defined as the stretch from the second conserved V-encoded cysteine to the conserved J-encoded phenylalanine. The earlier analysis of about 560 of the donors excluded any sequence lacking an unambiguous match to a single V gene segment. An earlier analysis of a few hundred of the donors classified V segments as functional when productive rearrangements were above 56.7% and as segregating when the standard deviation between donors was above 5%. To diagnose cytomegalovirus status from the catalog of TCR beta chain sequences, a statistical classification framework was built. V and J gene assignment, in a later analysis, came from comparing TCR nucleotide sequences with IMGT/GENE-DB human TR gene sequences. The TCRdist pipeline was used in a later analysis to assign CDR3 sequences and most-parsimonious VDJ recombination scenarios. A later analysis defined each TCR beta chain by its CDR3 amino acid sequence plus V-gene family, and excluded reads lacking a unique V-gene family. As a way to deal with suspected cross-contamination and a sequencing artifact, a later analysis dropped over 550 nucleotide sequences that were highly shared and had low generation probability. A later analysis calculated a clonal expansion index for each public chain from normalized within-repertoire ranks of inferred template counts. In a later analysis, generation probabilities were computed using a VDJ recombination model fitted to out-of-frame rearrangements, and the results were checked against IGoR. In a later analysis, TCR-TCR, TCR-HLA and TCR-CMV co-occurrence was scored with hypergeometric tests, and a repertoire-size bias correction was applied to TCR pairs. False discovery rates were estimated in a later analysis by permuting HLA or CMV assignments 20 times. In a later analysis, co-occurring TCRs were grouped using DBSCAN, with TCRdist sequence similarity added in when clustering inside HLA-allele-positive subsets. Repertoires with fewer than 30,000 or more than 120,000 public chains were left out of co-occurrence clustering, as were several repertoires with anomalous nucleotide sharing. TCRdb took this table from immuneACCESS and kept in-frame rearrangements with V and J called. Such tables lack part of the clones; where checked against another copy, unresolved V genes explain under half of the gap, and the rest is unexplained. The DNA gave D and trimming, while V, J and clone size come from that table. This sample holds some 60,000 clones; approximately 80% were observed only once. 1.6% of the sample lies in the top ten.

The sample originates from a study of cytomegalovirus exposure and HLA in healthy donors (dated by TCRdb to 2016 to 2017). The study in broad terms: According to an earlier analysis of several hundred of the donors, about 179 million T cells yielded over 100 million unique TCR beta sequences and approximately 280 Gb of sequence data. Roughly 300 gigabases of sequencing data and roughly 81 million unique TCR sequences made up an early release that covered approximately 650 HLA-typed donors. Among the roughly 370 genotyped donors, about 85% belonged to the genetic ancestry cluster associated with self-reported Caucasian donors. The study aimed to test whether cataloging public T cell receptors could reveal signatures of past pathogen exposure. The study used immunosequencing to profile the T cell repertoires of about 670 subjects and linked those repertoires to cytomegalovirus serostatus. A separate validation cohort of 100 to 150 different subjects was used in addition to the approximately 610-subject first cohort. To predict cytomegalovirus infection status, the study brought together high-throughput TCR immunosequencing, statistical association of individual TCRs with disease status, and machine learning. A later analysis re-analyzed previously published TCR beta repertoires from 666 donors and added high-resolution HLA genotyping to study TCR occurrence patterns. Rather than drawing on any new phenotypic data, the later analysis identified candidate immune exposures from TCR beta sequences and the way those sequences occurred across donors. An earlier analysis of several hundred of the donors used high-throughput TCR beta sequencing to judge whether each TCR beta V gene segment behaved as functional or pseudogenic. Donor age, sex, ethnicity and CMV serostatus were compiled alongside the repertoire data. In a later genetic analysis, genome-wide SNP genotypes for about three fifths of the roughly 670 donors were used, and that subset was treated as a discovery cohort. All discovery cohort repertoires had been generated using a single sequencing platform. HLA typing included class I and class II loci at four-digit resolution. The number of donors typed differed by locus, with about 620-630 for A, B, C, DRB1 and DQB1, roughly 520 for DQA1, some 570 for DPA1, and around 430 for DPB1. A few DR-DQ haplotypes were handled as single units for association and clustering because linkage in the cohort was strong. Among about 370 genotyped donors of the cohort, an average of roughly 230,000 unique TCR beta nucleotide sequences was sequenced per donor, of which about 18% were non-productive. The paper as a whole reports these results and caveats: A later analysis associated 16,951 TCR beta sequences with specific HLA alleles at a false discovery rate of 0.05. In a later analysis, HLA-associated TCR beta chains showed more clonal expansion and lower generation probabilities than non-associated chains that were equally common. In both the original and validation cohorts, the classifier was reported to diagnose cytomegalovirus status with high specificity and sensitivity. While some public TCRs were present in many individuals, most TCR sequences turned up only very rarely across donors. Linkage disequilibrium might explain the correlated functional status among segregating V segments, but an unknown experimental factor could not be excluded. Compared with the approximately 710-donor mean, donors in an Asian-associated ancestry cluster had fewer N-insertions in productive TCRs, according to a later genetic analysis. Some IMGT-functional V segments, including TRBV6-2 and TRBV6-3, could not be told apart with the 87-base-pair reads, so those segments were excluded. In the study, 164 TCR beta chains were listed as associated with cytomegalovirus. Three of the identified cytomegalovirus-associated TCR beta chains were confirmed in vitro to be specific for cytomegalovirus antigens. Because HLA typing was unavailable for some donors at each locus, only the typed subset was used in association tests. A group of highly shared sequence variants was considered likely to be a technical artifact of the sequencing pipeline. A further reported finding was that TCR beta sequences accurately predicted the HLA-A and HLA-B alleles for most subjects in the first cohort. Broadly in line with IMGT annotations, most TCR beta V segments showed up in productive rearrangements about 90% or about 30% of the time in an earlier analysis of 450 to 600 of the donors. V-gene and J-gene trimming of TCR beta chains was associated with a missense DCLRE1C variant in a later genetic analysis, and the association was replicated in an independent cohort. In a later analysis, most CMV-associated TCR beta chains were found to appear HLA-restricted, with HLA associations seemingly driven largely by CMV exposure. CMV serostatus was the only immune exposure information available for the cohort. According to the authors, the approach could potentially be generalized to other disease states and immunological phenotypes. In a later analysis, the rate of TCR association differed among HLA loci, with DRB1 alleles having the most associated TCRs and HLA-C alleles having the fewest. In this cohort, only TCR beta chains were sequenced, and detectable features were limited by the absence of alpha or paired-chain data. Assigning TCR associations to individual alleles was difficult when HLA alleles, especially DR and DQ, strongly co-occurred. Roughly 17 rarely observed V segments, including chromosome 9 orphons, were excluded from the earlier analysis of about 500 of the donors because counts were too low. Several of the top co-occurrence clusters appeared to be linked to parvovirus B19, influenza, CMV and Epstein-Barr virus, according to a later analysis. Sequencing depth was assumed to be roughly uniform across donors in the presence/absence analyses, though that assumption may not hold.

The cohort was made up of roughly 670 healthy bone marrow donors. At the time of sampling, every cohort member was nominally healthy, though immune exposures that went unrecorded were likely present. CMV serostatus was recorded as positive for just under 300 and negative for about 55% of the roughly 670 cohort members, whereas no CMV serostatus was recorded for the donor in question. A peripheral blood sample was collected from each donor, and TCR beta sequencing was performed on peripheral blood mononuclear cells. The Qiagen DNeasy Blood Extraction Kit was used to extract genomic DNA from the blood cell samples. Compared with germline, V lacks 5 bases and J lacks 6 bases; bases without a gene match: 6. The CDR3 holds 13 amino acids from the cysteine to the phenylalanine. Just CDR3 DNA is preserved here, 39 bases in frame from base 1. From a lookup of the germline V gene (reference sequence), CDR1 and CDR2 are LNHDA and SQIVND.

Recombination connected TRBV19 to TRBJ1-2, and TRBD1 matches 7 of the central bases. This receptor was identified in a human donor in good health. The sequencing input was PBMCs. This receptor carries the CDR3 CASSERTGNGYTF. The sequence in DNA is TGTGCCAGTAGTGAGAGGACAGGAAATGGCTACACCTTC.